One sample yielded the 22 T cell receptor beta chains listed below, sequenced in a study of cytomegalovirus exposure and HLA in healthy donors (TCRdb year 2017). The library came from the immunoSEQ multiplex PCR assay. The multiplex PCR relied on a mix of 60 forward primers for TCR Vbeta segments and 13 reverse primers for TCR Jbeta segments. TCRdb obtained this table from immuneACCESS and retained in-frame rearrangements with V and J assigned. These tables miss some clones; where compared with another copy, unresolved V genes account for less than half of the shortfall, and the remainder is unexplained. In all, the sample holds around 71,000 clones, and roughly 63% of those were seen once. Of the sample, approximately 5.4% falls within the top ten clones. The sequenced sample was PBMCs. The receptors originated from a man under 40 in good health and CMV-seropositive.

The V gene is TRBV4-2, the J gene TRBJ2-1, with 14 bases that match TRBD2. The germline V gene encodes CDR1 LGHNA and CDR2 YNFKEQ. V shed 0 bases, J shed 5 bases, and the junction held 9 bases outside the gene matches. CDR3 length equals 19 residues. Here the CDR3 reads CASSQDRLAGGIGNNEQFF. The DNA for the CDR3 is TGTGCCAGCAGCCAAGATCGACTAGCGGGAGGGATTGGAAACAATGAGCAGTTCTTC.

CDR3: CASSVVGGAGYEQYF. In nucleotides, the CDR3 is TGTGCCAGCAGCGTAGTAGGGGGCGCCGGCTACGAGCAGTACTTC. The chain combines TRBV9 with TRBJ2-7; 7 positions match TRBD1. With V trimmed by 0 bases and J by 3 bases, 6 bases remained unmatched. Germline-derived CDR1 and CDR2 are SGDLS and YYNGEE. This CDR3 is built from 15 residues.

The chain employs TRBV12-5 and TRBJ2-5, with D unresolved. The DNA end is more similar to TRBJ2-7, so the J call may be wrong. CDR1 is LGHNT, CDR2 FRNRAP, per germline. The CDR3 runs 12 residues. CDR3 amino acids: CASGPHSYEQYF. DNA of the CDR3: TGTGCTAGTGGTCCACACAGCTACGAGCAGTACTTC.

This chain links TRBV27 with TRBJ2-6; TRBD2 agrees at 7 bases. There are 19 residues in the CDR3. The junction had 10 bases not matched to a gene; V was cut back by 2 bases and J by 0 bases. Per germline, CDR1 MNHEY and CDR2 SMNVEV (reference sequence). CDR3 protein: CASSLLPSGYRSGANVLTF. In nucleotides, the CDR3 is TGTGCCAGCAGTTTACTACCTAGCGGTTACCGCTCTGGGGCCAACGTCCTGACTTTC.

The chain is built from TRBV13 and TRBJ2-6; D is perhaps TRBD2 (6 bases). This CDR3 has 16 amino acids. Trimming took off 2 bases at V and 3 bases at J, with 11 bases between the two ends. Looked up from germline, CDR1 is PRHDT and CDR2 is FYEKMQ (reference sequence). The CDR3 region is CASSLSSGDGANVLTF. CDR3 in DNA: TGTGCCAGCAGCTTAAGTTCGGGGGATGGGGCCAACGTCCTGACTTTC.

This clone was observed a few times. This chain uses TRBV6-5 with TRBJ2-2; D not certain. CDR3 length: 16 amino acids. From germline, CDR1 is MNHEY and CDR2 SVGAGI. V lost 2 bases, J lost 1 base, and 11 bases lay in between. DNA of the CDR3: TGTGCCAGCAGTTACGCGGCAAGGAAGAACACCGGGGAGCTGTTTTTT. Translated, it gives CASSYAARKNTGELFF.

V usage is TRBV9 and J usage is TRBJ2-7; 9 bases align to TRBD1. This CDR3 comprises 16 residues. With V trimmed by 4 bases and J by 3 bases, 11 bases remained unmatched. The germline V gene has CDR1 SGDLS and CDR2 YYNGEE. In nucleotides, the CDR3 is TGTGCCAGCAGCCATGGTGGACAGGGGCTGTTCTACGAGCAGTACTTC. Amino acid sequence: CASSHGGQGLFYEQYF.

This clone has a single count. This chain links TRBV6-5 with TRBJ2-3; 7 bases agree with TRBD2. Germline assignment: CDR1 MNHEY and CDR2 SVGAGI. CDR3 size: 16 residues. V lost 2 bases to trimming and J lost 4 bases; unmatched junction nucleotides: 9. CDR3 DNA: TGTGCCAGCAGTTACCGCTGGCGGGAGAGAGCAGATACGCAGTATTTT. Translated, it gives CASSYRWRERADTQYF.

J is TRBJ1-1 and V is TRBV19; no definite D call. This CDR3 contains 13 residues. V lost 7 bases and J lost 1, with 10 bases in between. CDR1 LNHDA and CDR2 SQIVND come from the germline V gene (reference sequence). The CDR3 loop reads CASTGLRNTEAFF. The CDR3 coding sequence is TGTGCCAGTACTGGTCTGAGGAACACTGAAGCTTTCTTT.

To note about this clone: The junction does not match germline at one end; this may be a read error. The DNA of the CDR3 is TGTGCCAGCAGGTTGGGAGTTTTTGACGAGCAGTACTTC. Amino acid sequence: CASRLGVFDEQYF. The chain employs TRBV5-6 and TRBJ2-7, with D maybe TRBD2 (5 bases). CDR3 length equals 13 residues. Germline V gene sequence: CDR1 SGHDT, CDR2 YYEEEE.

V and J are TRBV30 and TRBJ2-3; TRBD1 aligns across 12 bases. This CDR3 region has 15 residues. Looked up from germline, CDR1 is GTSNPN and CDR2 is SVGIG (reference sequence). The junction had 6 bases not matched to a gene; V was cut back by 3 bases and J by 5 bases. CDR3 nucleotides: TGTGCCTGGAGGGGGGGACAGGGGGCCAAAGATACGCAGTATTTT. Translating it yields CAWRGGQGAKDTQYF.

The J gene is TRBJ1-5, the V gene TRBV6-6; D call uncertain. The V gene's germline CDR1 is MNHNY and CDR2 SVGAGI (reference sequence). CDR3 size: 14 residues. Between the trimmed V and J ends, which lost 7 bases and 0 bases, there was a span of 10 bases. The CDR3 coding sequence is TGTGCCAGCACCCCGGACTTTAGCAATCAGCCCCAGCATTTT. Translated, it gives CASTPDFSNQPQHF.

This chain uses TRBV10-2 with TRBJ2-3, with 8 nucleotides matching TRBD2. This CDR3 spans 17 amino acids. Unmatched junction bases numbered 7, after V lost 1 base and J lost 1 base. Germline V gene sequence: CDR1 WSHSY, CDR2 SAAADI. The CDR3: CASSEWGGLAGTDTQYF. CDR3 nucleotides: TGCGCCAGCAGTGAGTGGGGCGGACTAGCCGGCACAGATACGCAGTATTTT.

The V gene is TRBV2, the J gene TRBJ1-5; 8 bases fit TRBD1. The germline V gene encodes CDR1 SNHLY and CDR2 FYNNEI. The CDR3 is 12 amino acids. V lost 9 bases, J lost 4 bases, and 2 bases stayed unmatched. This CDR3 reads CASQGANQPQHF. Here the CDR3 DNA reads TGTGCCAGTCAGGGGGCGAATCAGCCCCAGCATTTT.

This chain uses TRBV6-1 with TRBJ2-3, with D perhaps matching TRBD2 (6 bases). The V end was cut by 3 bases, the J end by 2 bases, with 18 bases between. The V gene's germline CDR1 is MNHNS and CDR2 SASEGT. CDR3 size: 17 residues. The CDR3 sequence: CASSERSGRSNTDTQYF. The CDR3, as DNA: TGTGCCAGCAGTGAGAGGTCGGGGAGGTCGAACACAGATACGCAGTATTTT.

The sample holds a few counts of this clone. V and J are TRBV6-6 and TRBJ1-1; D unresolved. The V gene lost 6 bases and the J gene lost 5 bases, with 13 bases spanning the gap. This CDR3 is built from 13 residues. Germline loops: CDR1 MNHNY, CDR2 SVGAGI (reference sequence). Here the CDR3 DNA reads TGTGCCAGCAGGAAAGGTCCCGGGACTGAAGCTTTCTTT. Its translation is CASRKGPGTEAFF.

This clone was found once. The chain employs TRBV4-3 and TRBJ1-5; the D gene is possibly TRBD1 (5 bases). V was trimmed by 0 bases and J by 1 base, leaving 10 bases between them. This CDR3 is 16 amino acids long. Germline CDR1 reads LGHNA; CDR2 reads YSLEER. The CDR3 protein is CASSQDRQGSNQPQHF. CDR3 DNA: TGCGCCAGCAGCCAAGATCGGCAGGGCAGCAATCAGCCCCAGCATTTT.

The rearrangement uses TRBV7-7 and TRBJ2-3, with 9 positions matching TRBD1. The CDR3 spans 15 residues. V gave up 5 bases and J gave up 1 base; unmatched junction bases: 4. Germline values: CDR1 SSHAT, CDR2 FNYEAQ (reference sequence). The CDR3 loop is CASSPTGGRTDTQYF. The CDR3 coding sequence is TGTGCCAGCAGCCCTACAGGGGGCCGCACAGATACGCAGTATTTT.

The rearrangement joins TRBV7-2 to TRBJ1-2, with 8 positions matching TRBD1. CDR1 is SGHTA, CDR2 FQGNSA, per germline. The CDR3 loop spans 15 amino acids. Trimming cost V 1 base and J 4 bases; bases outside gene matches: 5. The CDR3 coding sequence is TGTGCCAGCAGCTTAGAACAGGGGGTGGTCTATGGCTACACCTTC. Encoded protein: CASSLEQGVVYGYTF.

This sequence joins TRBV7-9 and TRBJ2-5, with 10 nucleotides matching TRBD2. The CDR3 runs to 17 residues. Germline trimming cut 4 bases from V and 0 bases from J; bases unmatched to any gene: 8. The V gene's germline CDR1 is SEHNR and CDR2 FQNEAQ (reference sequence). The CDR3: CASSWRTSGVYQETQYF. The CDR3 region has the DNA TGTGCCAGCAGCTGGAGGACTAGCGGTGTGTACCAAGAGACCCAGTACTTC.

This chain connects TRBV6-4 to TRBJ2-3, with TRBD1 matching 9 bases. CDR3 length: 15 residues. Germline V gives CDR1 MRHNA, CDR2 SNTAGT. V lost 5 bases and J lost 4; bases outside the gene matches: 7. In nucleotides, the CDR3 is TGTGCCAGCAGTCAGGGGACAGGGCACGCAGATACGCAGTATTTT. It codes for CASSQGTGHADTQYF.

In this sample, this clone turned up once. This chain links TRBV7-2 with TRBJ1-5; 7 bases are shared with TRBD1. CDR3 size: 16 residues. V was pared by 5 bases and J by 1 base, with 8 bases of the junction left unmatched. Germline V CDR1 and CDR2: SGHTA, FQGNSA. The CDR3 DNA sequence: TGTGCCAGCAGCCTAAAGGGGGGACAGAGCAATCAGCCCCAGCATTTT. Translation gives CASSLKGGQSNQPQHF.